The clone carrying this T cell receptor beta chain occurred once. Its antigen is still unknown. This sample is drawn from a study of spatial heterogeneity in lung cancer. Whole-study context: Alpha-chain sequences were consistently detected in smaller numbers than beta-chain sequences.

The germline gives CDR1 DFQATT, CDR2 SNEGSKA (reference sequence). The CDR3 has 16 residues. The ends were cut back, 3 bases at V and 7 bases at J, with 22 bases in the middle. Unique molecular identifiers, one per molecule, were present on every TCR cDNA molecule. Via MiXCR, TCRdb re-called the 5' RACE reads, giving one row per CDR3 protein. The sample records almost 75,000 distinct CDR3 sequences, 10% to 15% being singletons. The time point: sample taken at primary tumor resection. Unsorted tumor, nontumor lung tissue or cryopreserved PBMC supplied the whole RNA. Untreated early-stage non-small cell lung cancer patients, 72 in total, were the donors. Study conclusions and caveats: Ubiquitous expanded tumor TCRs were observed in blood more at resection than follow-up.

This clonotype originated in a male donor with early-stage non-small cell lung cancer. V and J are TRBV20-1 and TRBJ2-1; D tentatively reads TRBD1 or TRBD2 (5 bases each). The starting material was PBMCs, obtained at surgery. For the CDR3, the DNA is TGCAGTGCTAGTGGGACGTCACTATCCCCCTCGAATGAGCAGTTCTTC. This codes for CSASGTSLSPSNEQFF.